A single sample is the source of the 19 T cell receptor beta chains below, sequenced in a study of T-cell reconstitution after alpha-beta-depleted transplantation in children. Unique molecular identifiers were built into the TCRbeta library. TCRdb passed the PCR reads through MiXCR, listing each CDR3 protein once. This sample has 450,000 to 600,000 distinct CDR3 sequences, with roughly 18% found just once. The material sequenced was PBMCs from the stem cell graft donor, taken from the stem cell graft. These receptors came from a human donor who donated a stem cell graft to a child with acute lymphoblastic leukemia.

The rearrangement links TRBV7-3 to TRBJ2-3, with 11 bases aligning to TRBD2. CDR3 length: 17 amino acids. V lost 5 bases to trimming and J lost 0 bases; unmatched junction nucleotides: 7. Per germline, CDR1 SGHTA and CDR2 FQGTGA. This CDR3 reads CASSPTGLAASTDTQYF. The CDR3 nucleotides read TGTGCCAGCAGCCCGACGGGACTAGCGGCTAGCACAGATACGCAGTATTTT.

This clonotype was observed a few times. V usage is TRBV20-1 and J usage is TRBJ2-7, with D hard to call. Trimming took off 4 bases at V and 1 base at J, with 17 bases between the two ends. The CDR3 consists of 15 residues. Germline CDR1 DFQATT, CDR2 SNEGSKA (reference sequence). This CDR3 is CSANPTEGKSYEQYF. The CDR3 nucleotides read TGCAGTGCTAATCCCACTGAAGGGAAATCCTACGAGCAGTACTTC.

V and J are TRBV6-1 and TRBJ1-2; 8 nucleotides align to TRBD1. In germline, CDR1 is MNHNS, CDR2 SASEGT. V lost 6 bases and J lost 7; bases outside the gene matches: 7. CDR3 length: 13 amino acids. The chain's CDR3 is CASRKDRVAGYTF. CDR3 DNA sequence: TGTGCCAGCAGAAAGGACAGGGTTGCTGGCTACACCTTC.

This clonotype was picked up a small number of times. The CDR3 protein is CASSYSYLLTDTQYF. CDR3 in DNA: TGTGCCAGCAGTTACTCTTACCTCCTCACAGATACGCAGTATTTT. This rearrangement joins TRBV6-5 to TRBJ2-3; no definite D call. Germline loops: CDR1 MNHEY, CDR2 SVGAGI. This CDR3 region has 15 residues. V shed 0 bases and J shed 2 bases, with 9 bases lying between them.

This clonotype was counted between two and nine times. CDR3 residues: CAWSGLNEQFF. DNA for the CDR3: TGTGCCTGGTCGGGTTTAAATGAGCAGTTCTTC. This chain links TRBV30 with TRBJ2-1, with no clear D. The germline V gene encodes CDR1 GTSNPN and CDR2 SVGIG (reference sequence). This CDR3 region has 11 residues. Trimming stripped 5 bases from V and 7 bases from J, with 9 bases between.

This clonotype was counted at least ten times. CDR3 nucleotide sequence: TGCGCCAGCAGCCAAGCGGTGAACACTGAAGCTTTCTTT. This encodes CASSQAVNTEAFF. The chain has TRBV4-1 and TRBJ1-1; D gene ambiguous. CDR3 length equals 13 residues. CDR1 is MGHRA, CDR2 YSYEKL, per germline. V was clipped by 1 base and J by 0 bases, with 3 bases between them.

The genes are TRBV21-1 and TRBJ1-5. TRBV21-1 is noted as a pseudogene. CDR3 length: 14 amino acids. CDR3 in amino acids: CASRLGPRFTPQHF. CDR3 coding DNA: TGTGCCAGCAGACTCGGGCCCCGATTTACTCCCCAGCATTTT.

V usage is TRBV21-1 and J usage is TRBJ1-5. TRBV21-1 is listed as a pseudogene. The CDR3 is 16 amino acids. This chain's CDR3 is CASSKGEDYSNQPQHF. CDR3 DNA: TGTGCCAGCAGCAAAGGCGAGGACTATAGCAATCAGCCCCAGCATTTT.

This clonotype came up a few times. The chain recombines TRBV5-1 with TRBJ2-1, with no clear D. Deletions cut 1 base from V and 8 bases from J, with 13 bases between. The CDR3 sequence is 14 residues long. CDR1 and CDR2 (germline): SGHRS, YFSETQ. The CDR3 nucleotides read TGCGCCAGCAGCTTGATGCCGGAGTCCGATGAGCAGTTCTTC. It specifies CASSLMPESDEQFF.

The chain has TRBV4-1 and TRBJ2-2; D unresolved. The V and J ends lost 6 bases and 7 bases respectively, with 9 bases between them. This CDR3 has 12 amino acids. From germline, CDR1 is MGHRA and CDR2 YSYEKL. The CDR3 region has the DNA TGCGCCAGCAGAGAAATGAGCGGGGAGCTGTTTTTT. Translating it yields CASREMSGELFF.

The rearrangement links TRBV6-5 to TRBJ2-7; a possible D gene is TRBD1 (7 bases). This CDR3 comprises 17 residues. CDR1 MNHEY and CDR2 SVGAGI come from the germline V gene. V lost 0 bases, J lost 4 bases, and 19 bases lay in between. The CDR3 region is CASSYSRAGRGAYEQYF. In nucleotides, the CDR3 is TGTGCCAGCAGTTACTCGCGGGCTGGCAGGGGGGCTTACGAGCAGTACTTC.

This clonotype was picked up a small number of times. CDR3 coding DNA: TGTGCCAGCAGGACTCGGACAGGGGGCTACGAGCAGTACTTC. Its protein product is CASRTRTGGYEQYF. The chain couples TRBV27 to TRBJ2-7, with 10 nucleotides matching TRBD1. Germline-derived CDR1 and CDR2 are MNHEY and SMNVEV (reference sequence). Trimming at V came to 6 bases and at J to 3 bases, leaving 5 bases not matched to a gene. This CDR3 is built from 14 residues.

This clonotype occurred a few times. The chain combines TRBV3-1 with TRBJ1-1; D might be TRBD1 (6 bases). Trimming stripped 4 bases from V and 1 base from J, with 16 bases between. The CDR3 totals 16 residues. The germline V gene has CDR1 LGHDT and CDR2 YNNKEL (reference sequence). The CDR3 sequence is CASSRDHPGANTEAFF. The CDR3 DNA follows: TGTGCCAGCAGCCGAGATCACCCGGGGGCGAACACTGAAGCTTTCTTT.

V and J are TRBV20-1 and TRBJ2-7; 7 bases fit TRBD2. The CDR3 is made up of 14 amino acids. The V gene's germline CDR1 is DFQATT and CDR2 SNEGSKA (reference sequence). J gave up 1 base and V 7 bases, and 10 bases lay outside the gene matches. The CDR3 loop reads CSGRTLRGSYEQYF. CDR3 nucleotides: TGCAGTGGACGAACTCTGCGGGGGTCCTACGAGCAGTACTTC.

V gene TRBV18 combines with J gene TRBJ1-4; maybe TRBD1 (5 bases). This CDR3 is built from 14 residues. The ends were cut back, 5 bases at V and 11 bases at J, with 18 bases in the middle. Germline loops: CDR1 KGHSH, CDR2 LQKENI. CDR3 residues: CASSSQGGFDKLFF. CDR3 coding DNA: TGTGCCAGCTCAAGTCAGGGAGGATTTGATAAACTGTTTTTT. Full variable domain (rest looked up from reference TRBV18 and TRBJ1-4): NAGVMQNPRHLVRRRGQEARLRCSPMKGHSHVYWYRQLPEEGLKFMVYLQKENIIDESGMPKERFSAEFPKEGPSILRIQQVVRGDSAAYFCASSSQGGFDKLFFGSGTQLSVL.

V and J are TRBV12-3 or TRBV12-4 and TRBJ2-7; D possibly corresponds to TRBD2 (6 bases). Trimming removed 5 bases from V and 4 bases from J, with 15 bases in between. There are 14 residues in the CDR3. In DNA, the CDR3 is TGTGCCAGCAGTGGAGCGGCGGGGATGTACGAGCAGTACTTC. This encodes CASSGAAGMYEQYF.

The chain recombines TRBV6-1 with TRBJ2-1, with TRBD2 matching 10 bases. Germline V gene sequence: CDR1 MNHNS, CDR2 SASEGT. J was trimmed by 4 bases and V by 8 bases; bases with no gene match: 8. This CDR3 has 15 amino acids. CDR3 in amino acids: CASAVLAGIYNEQFF. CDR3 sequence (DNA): TGTGCCAGCGCCGTACTAGCGGGGATATACAATGAGCAGTTCTTC.

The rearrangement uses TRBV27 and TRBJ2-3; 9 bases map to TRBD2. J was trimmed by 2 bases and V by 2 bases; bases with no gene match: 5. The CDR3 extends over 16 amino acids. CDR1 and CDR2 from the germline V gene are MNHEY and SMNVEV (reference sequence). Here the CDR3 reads CASSLPSGVHTDTQYF. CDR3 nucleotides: TGTGCCAGCAGTTTACCTAGCGGGGTACACACAGATACGCAGTATTTT.

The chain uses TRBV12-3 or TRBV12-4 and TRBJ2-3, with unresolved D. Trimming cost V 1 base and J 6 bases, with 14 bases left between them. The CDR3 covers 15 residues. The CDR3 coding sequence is TGTGCCAGCAGTTTAGAGGTCCTAGATGTGGATACGCAGTATTTT. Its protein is CASSLEVLDVDTQYF.